One and the same sample provided the 21 T cell receptor beta chains below, sequenced in a study of blood T cell repertoires in COVID-19. This table comes from immunoSEQ multiplex PCR, and its TCRdb copy is limited to in-frame clones, with some not included. The sample has a few hundred thousand clones, approximately 90% seen once; the top ten hold 1.2%. Sequencing used PBMCs or T cells enriched from blood (not recorded which). Source of these receptors: a man aged 25 to 45 who had recovered from COVID-19.

Only one count was recorded for this clone. The chain has TRBV9 and TRBJ2-7; 10 bases match TRBD1. The V segment lost 3 bases and the J segment 4 bases; nucleotides outside the gene matches: 4. This CDR3 spans 14 amino acids. Germline V CDR1 and CDR2: SGDLS, YYNGEE. CDR3 residues: CASSDRDRGYEQYF. The DNA of the CDR3 is TGTGCCAGCAGCGACCGGGACAGGGGTTACGAGCAGTACTTC.

The chain joins TRBV7-9 to TRBJ1-1; D might be TRBD1 (6 bases). Germline V lookup: CDR1 SEHNR, CDR2 FQNEAQ (reference sequence). CDR3 length: 14 residues. Between the trimmed V and J ends, which lost 6 bases and 4 bases, there was a span of 15 bases. CDR3 amino acids: CASRDTGMSTEAFF. DNA for the CDR3: TGTGCCAGCAGAGACACAGGGATGAGCACTGAAGCTTTCTTT.

The DNA of the CDR3 is TGTGCCAGCACCTTAGGGGGTTTCGGAAACACCATATATTTT. Encoded protein: CASTLGGFGNTIYF. The chain links TRBV25-1 to TRBJ1-3, with a tentative D call TRBD1 (6 bases). Germline V gene data show CDR1 as MGHDK and CDR2 as SYGVNS. The CDR3 has 14 amino acids. V lost 7 bases and J lost 4, with 14 bases in between.

The chain couples TRBV6-5 to TRBJ2-7; 13 positions match TRBD2. V trimming: 4 bases; J trimming: 1 base; junction bases outside the gene matches: 1. The CDR3 consists of 15 residues. Looked up from germline, CDR1 is MNHEY and CDR2 is SVGAGI. CDR3 sequence: CASSSLAGGSYEQYF. Here the CDR3 DNA reads TGTGCCAGCAGTTCACTAGCGGGGGGGTCCTACGAGCAGTACTTC.

The chain employs TRBV14 and TRBJ2-7; 7 nucleotides agree with TRBD2. V lost 3 bases, J lost 7 bases, and 18 bases stayed unmatched. Germline V gene sequence: CDR1 SGHDN, CDR2 FVKESK. There are 17 residues in the CDR3. The CDR3 coding sequence is TGTGCCAGCAGCCAGAGGGGTCTAGCGGCCGAGTCGATGGAGCAGTACTTC. It yields the protein CASSQRGLAAESMEQYF.

This clone occurred once. At one end, the junction sequence differs from germline, possibly due to a read error. The chain joins TRBV19 to TRBJ2-3; 9 bases are shared with TRBD2. CDR1 LNHDA and CDR2 SQIVND come from the germline V gene (reference sequence). There are 15 residues in the CDR3. CDR3 sequence reads: CASSNHGTSKDTQYF. For the CDR3, the DNA is TGTGCCAGTAGTAACCACGGGACTAGCAAAGATACGCAGTATTTT.

The chain is built from TRBV28 and TRBJ2-2, with 7 bases matching TRBD1. V lost 5 bases and J lost 5; bases outside the gene matches: 11. This CDR3 region has 16 residues. Germline CDR1 is MDHEN and CDR2 is SYDVKM. DNA of the CDR3: TGTGCCAGCAGTCGGGCGGACAGGAAAGGGACCGGGGAGCTGTTTTTT. Translated: CASSRADRKGTGELFF.

The rearrangement joins TRBV6-5 to TRBJ2-5; D remains ambiguous. The CDR3 is 16 residues long. Germline V gene sequence: CDR1 MNHEY, CDR2 SVGAGI. V was shortened by 0 bases and J by 6 bases, with 17 bases between the two germline ends. The CDR3 DNA sequence: TGTGCCAGCAGTTACTCGGCGGCGAACGAGGAGAAGACCCAGTACTTC. Residues: CASSYSAANEEKTQYF.

The genes are TRBV4-3 and TRBJ2-6; D gene uncertain. CDR3 length: 17 residues. With 0 bases removed from V and 0 bases from J, the gap between germline ends came to 9 bases. Germline values: CDR1 LGHNA, CDR2 YSLEER. CDR3 DNA sequence: TGCGCCAGCAGCCAAGACTGGCCTCCCTCTGGGGCCAACGTCCTGACTTTC. This gives the protein CASSQDWPPSGANVLTF.

This sequence joins TRBV28 and TRBJ2-7; 7 bases line up with TRBD2. Germline CDR1 reads MDHEN; CDR2 reads SYDVKM. This CDR3 spans 14 amino acids. J gave up 5 bases and V 3 bases, and 7 bases lay outside the gene matches. The CDR3 region has the DNA TGTGCCAGCAGTTTCGCGGGAGATATGGACGAGCAGTACTTC. Translating gives CASSFAGDMDEQYF.

Of note for this clone: Mismatch with germline at one junction end may stem from a read error. The chain is built from TRBV7-7 and TRBJ2-5, with a tentative D call TRBD2 (6 bases). This CDR3 has 13 residues. Germline V gene data show CDR1 as SSHAT and CDR2 as FNYEAQ (reference sequence). DNA for the CDR3: TGTGCTAGCAGCCGGGGAGGACAAGAGACCCAGTACTTC. It translates to CASSRGGQETQYF.

The V call is TRBV7-2, the J call TRBJ2-5, with 7 bases identical to TRBD1. V lost 7 bases and J lost 5; bases outside the gene matches: 16. Germline CDR1 reads SGHTA; CDR2 reads FQGNSA. This CDR3 contains 16 residues. The CDR3 sequence is CASTRGRQGGLETQYF. As DNA, the CDR3 is TGTGCCAGCACACGGGGCCGACAGGGCGGCCTCGAGACCCAGTACTTC. Full variable domain (remainder filled in from reference TRBV7-2 and TRBJ2-5): GAGVSQSPSNKVTEKGKDVELRCDPISGHTALYWYRQSLGQGLEFLIYFQGNSAPDKSGLPSDRFSAERTGGSVSTLTIQRTQQEDSAVYLCASTRGRQGGLETQYFGPGTRLLVL.

The chain is built from TRBV3-1 (or the pseudogene TRBV3-2) and TRBJ1-3; 10 bases are a match to TRBD1. The CDR3 runs to 16 residues. Germline V gene lookup returns CDR1 LGHDT and CDR2 YNNKEL (reference sequence). The V gene end was trimmed by 4 bases and the J gene end by 3 bases; junction bases not matched to a gene: 6. The CDR3 coding sequence is TGTGCCAGCAGCCGTCGACAGGGGGCTGGTGGAAACACCATATATTTT. As protein: CASSRRQGAGGNTIYF.

This clone was recorded only once. The rearrangement uses TRBV27 and TRBJ2-1, with D possibly being TRBD2 (6 bases). CDR3 length: 15 amino acids. From germline, CDR1 is MNHEY and CDR2 SMNVEV (reference sequence). V was trimmed by 2 bases and J by 2 bases, leaving 10 bases between them. CDR3 nucleotide sequence: TGTGCCAGCAGTTTAGGGACTCGAGCCTACAATGAGCAGTTCTTC. This translates into CASSLGTRAYNEQFF.

The V and J genes are TRBV6-5 and TRBJ2-7; D remains unclear. The ends were cut back, 6 bases at V and 2 bases at J, with 14 bases in the middle. Per the germline V gene, CDR1 is MNHEY and CDR2 is SVGAGI. The CDR3 is 14 residues long. CDR3 nucleotides: TGTGCCAGCAGCTTGACTGTACCTGCCTACGAGCAGTACTTC. It specifies CASSLTVPAYEQYF.

V gene TRBV3-1 (or the pseudogene TRBV3-2) combines with J gene TRBJ2-3, with 7 bases fitting TRBD2. V lost 0 bases to trimming and J lost 15 bases; unmatched junction nucleotides: 6. The CDR3 contains 12 residues. Per germline, CDR1 LGHDT and CDR2 YNNKEL (reference sequence). The CDR3 protein is CASSQDLSGLYF. The CDR3, as DNA: TGTGCCAGCAGCCAAGATCTGTCGGGACTATATTTT.

There are a few counts of this clone. The rearrangement links TRBV2 to TRBJ1-1; D not certain. The CDR3 extends over 11 amino acids. Germline assignment: CDR1 SNHLY and CDR2 FYNNEI. V gave up 8 bases and J gave up 2 bases, with 6 bases separating them. The CDR3 reads CASLQNTEAFF. For the CDR3, the DNA is TGTGCCAGCTTACAAAACACTGAAGCTTTCTTT.

The chain employs TRBV19 and TRBJ2-4, with D perhaps matching TRBD2 (6 bases). V gave up 0 bases and J gave up 9 bases, with 12 bases separating them. This CDR3 is built from 14 residues. Per the germline V gene, CDR1 is LNHDA and CDR2 is SQIVND (reference sequence). CDR3 coding DNA: TGTGCCAGTAGTATAGATGTGGAGGGAATCATTCAGTACTTC. Translation gives CASSIDVEGIIQYF.

The chain recombines TRBV6-5 with TRBJ2-1; TRBD1 aligns across 8 bases. Germline CDR1 is MNHEY and CDR2 is SVGAGI. This CDR3 region has 15 residues. The V segment lost 3 bases and the J segment 7 bases; nucleotides outside the gene matches: 8. The CDR3 loop reads CASSYNGQGANEQFF. The CDR3 DNA is TGTGCCAGCAGTTATAACGGACAGGGAGCGAATGAGCAGTTCTTC.

CDR3 nucleotide sequence: TGTGCCAGTAGTATACAGGCCAACAGTGAGCAGTTCTTC. This codes for CASSIQANSEQFF. V usage is TRBV19 and J usage is TRBJ2-1; D is undetermined. Germline loops: CDR1 LNHDA, CDR2 SQIVND (reference sequence). The CDR3 runs to 13 residues. Trimming shortened V by 2 bases and J by 9 bases, and 11 bases separated the two germline ends.

The chain couples TRBV15 to TRBJ2-3, with 7 nucleotides matching TRBD2. Trimming cost V 0 bases and J 3 bases; bases outside gene matches: 3. Per germline, CDR1 LNHNV and CDR2 YYDKDF (reference sequence). This CDR3 contains 15 residues. CDR3 DNA sequence: TGTGCCACCAGCAGAGATAGCGGGTCTACAGATACGCAGTATTTT. This codes for CATSRDSGSTDTQYF.